The rows below give T cell receptor beta chains drawn from one sample of a study of Ad26.COV2.S vaccination and SARS-CoV-2 variants. TCRdb's table, derived via immunoSEQ multiplex PCR, lists solely in-frame clones and lacks some. In the table there are some 350,000 clones, about 91% of which are singletons. The specimen comprised peripheral blood, sampled after recovery from COVID-19. The receptors here all came from a human donor who had recovered from COVID-19. Both conserved end residues are part of each CDR3. A D gene is named only where the DNA matches it firmly. Some rows mark clone size as missing; the rest say once, few, many or name a class of expanded clone.

D gene: -
V gene: TRBV6-2/TRBV6-3
J gene: TRBJ2-2
clone size: few
CDR3 DNA: TGTGCCAGCAGTCTCCCTCCGGGGCCCGGGGAGCTGTTTTTT
CDR3 protein: CASSLPPGPGELFF

D gene: -
V gene: TRBV11-2
J gene: TRBJ2-3
clone size: -
CDR3 DNA: TGTGCCAGCAGCTTATTCTCCGGGGGAAGCACAGATACGCAGTATTTT
CDR3 protein: CASSLFSGGSTDTQYF

D gene: TRBD2
V gene: TRBV5-5
J gene: TRBJ2-1
clone size: -
CDR3 DNA: TGTGCCAGCACCTCTAGCGGGGACCTAATATCTGAGCAGTTCTTC
CDR3 protein: CASTSSGDLISEQFF

D gene: TRBD1
V gene: TRBV27
J gene: TRBJ1-6
clone size: -
CDR3 DNA: TGTGCCAGCAGTTTAGTCCCAACAGGGGATTATAATTCACCCCTCCACTTT
CDR3 protein: CASSLVPTGDYNSPLHF

D gene: -
V gene: TRBV20-1
J gene: TRBJ2-7
clone size: -
CDR3 DNA: TGCAGTGCTAGTCGCCGGGGATACGAGCAGTACTTC
CDR3 protein: CSASRRGYEQYF

D gene: TRBD1
V gene: TRBV11-2
J gene: TRBJ1-2
clone size: -
CDR3 DNA: TGTGCCAGCAGCCTTTCTACAGGGGAGGCTTGGGGCTACACCTTC
CDR3 protein: CASSLSTGEAWGYTF

D gene: -
V gene: TRBV5-4
J gene: TRBJ2-7
clone size: -
CDR3 DNA: TGTGCCAGCACGTTTGGCGGGGCGGTCCCCGAGCAGTACTTC
CDR3 protein: CASTFGGAVPEQYF

D gene: -
V gene: TRBV2
J gene: TRBJ2-5
clone size: -
CDR3 DNA: TGTGCCAGCAAATCCGGACATAAGTGGGGCTACCAAGAGACCCAGTACTTC
CDR3 protein: CASKSGHKWGYQETQYF

D gene: -
V gene: TRBV9
J gene: TRBJ2-5
clone size: -
CDR3 DNA: TGTGCCAGCAGCCCCGCGAGGGGGATCAACGCAAACCAAGAGACCCAGTACTTC
CDR3 protein: CASSPARGINANQETQYF

D gene: TRBD1
V gene: TRBV25-1
J gene: TRBJ1-2
clone size: -
CDR3 DNA: TGTGCCAGCGGAAGGACAGGGAGGGGTGGCTACACCTTC
CDR3 protein: CASGRTGRGGYTF

D gene: -
V gene: TRBV27
J gene: TRBJ2-3
clone size: -
CDR3 DNA: TGTGCCAGCAGTTTATATGGTACGCAGTATTTT
CDR3 protein: CASSLYGTQYF

D gene: -
V gene: TRBV7-9
J gene: TRBJ2-1
clone size: -
CDR3 DNA: TGTGCCAGCAGCCCAGGCCAAGGGGGAGATGAGCAGTTCTTC
CDR3 protein: CASSPGQGGDEQFF

D gene: -
V gene: TRBV5-1
J gene: TRBJ2-2
clone size: -
CDR3 DNA: TGCGCCAGCAGCTTGAGTCCGTCACCCGGGGAGCTGTTTTTT
CDR3 protein: CASSLSPSPGELFF